This record looks at one T cell receptor (beta chain) sequence and its context. What it binds is unknown. Libraries were prepared by immunoSEQ multiplex PCR; TCRdb keeps only in-frame clonotypes and omits some of them. The table has about 100,000 clones, over 80% seen once; the top ten hold just over 5.5%. Healthy donors had no documented immune events, such as infections, while sampled. Germline assignment: CDR1 MGHRA and CDR2 YSYEKL. The CDR3 is 17 amino acids. J was trimmed by 0 bases and V by 4 bases; bases with no gene match: 8. The data were taken from a study of identifying expanded T cells in peripheral blood. General study results and limits: Differentially abundant clones: 0.95 to 1.5 between replicates, just under 17 at roughly 15 days, approximately 18 at four. Across healthy donors, higher total template counts meant significantly greater roughly two-week count variance.

The chain combines TRBV4-1 with TRBJ1-4; 7 bases agree with TRBD1. This TCR was sampled from a person aged 18 to 75 in good health. Sequenced sample: blood. Written as DNA, the CDR3 is TGCGCCAGCAGCCCCAGGGGGTTTGGTTCAACTAATGAAAAACTGTTTTTT. This encodes CASSPRGFGSTNEKLFF.